This TCR beta chain was sequenced in a study of cytomegalovirus exposure and HLA in healthy donors. TCRdb keeps only in-frame clones here, not all; method: immunoSEQ multiplex PCR. The sample records 150,000 to 200,000 clones, about nine tenths being singletons. The germline V and J ends were trimmed by 8 bases and 5 bases, with 18 bases remaining between them. The V gene's germline CDR1 is SGHTA and CDR2 FQGNSA. The CDR3 has 15 residues. The rearrangement joins TRBV7-2 to TRBJ2-2, with D possibly matching TRBD2 (6 bases). This clonotype originated in a woman younger than 30 in good health and CMV-seropositive. Sequencing was performed on PBMCs. The CDR3 DNA sequence: TGTGCCAGCTCACTGCGGGGAGATGGGACCGGGGAGCTGTTTTTT. The encoded protein is CASSLRGDGTGELFF.